Listed below are T cell receptor beta chains from one sample, sequenced in a study of molecular identifiers for immune sequencing clone quantification. TCRdb redid the calling of the PCR reads with MiXCR, one entry per CDR3 protein. The sample has over 50,000 distinct CDR3 sequences, just over 35% seen once; the top ten hold 3.5% to 4%. The source material was naive CD8+ T cells from blood, with Jurkat cell RNA spiked in. The origin of the receptors is a human donor in good health. Some libraries in this study had Jurkat cell RNA spiked in. Each CDR3 is given with its conserved first and last residue. D genes are given only for firm matches. The size entry is marked missing in some rows and otherwise reads once, few, many or a size class.

size,D,J,V,CDR3,DNA
few,TRBD1,TRBJ2-7,TRBV27,CASSLSWGQGYEQYF,TGTGCCAGCAGTTTATCTTGGGGACAGGGCTACGAGCAGTACTTC
few,NA,TRBJ2-3,TRBV9,CASSPSGGGADTQYF,TGTGCCAGCAGCCCCTCTGGAGGGGGCGCAGATACGCAGTATTTT
NA,TRBD1,TRBJ1-1,TRBV5-6,CASRSGTGGSEAFF,TGTGCCAGCAGGTCTGGGACAGGGGGGTCTGAAGCTTTCTTT
many,NA,TRBJ2-3,TRBV12-3/TRBV12-4,CASTQVGIGDTQYF,TGTGCCAGCACCCAGGTTGGGATAGGAGATACGCAGTATTTT
NA,TRBD1,TRBJ2-5,TRBV5-3,CASSSGQKETQNF,TGTGCCAGCAGCTCGGGACAGAAAGAGACCCAGAACTTC
many,TRBD1,TRBJ2-2,TRBV28,CASSPRTGPRTGELFF,TGTGCCAGCAGTCCTAGGACAGGCCCGCGGACCGGGGAGCTGTTTTTT
few,NA,TRBJ2-7,TRBV7-9,CASSPPHMVEQYF,TGTGCCAGCAGCCCGCCGCACATGGTCGAGCAGTACTTC
NA,NA,TRBJ2-2,TRBV7-7,CASSLSASEFPGELFF,TGTGCCAGCAGCTTGTCGGCTAGCGAGTTCCCCGGGGAGCTGTTTTTT
few,TRBD1,TRBJ2-7,TRBV28,CASSPRTGGGEQYF,TGTGCCAGCAGTCCCCGGACAGGGGGGGGCGAGCAGTACTTC
NA,NA,TRBJ2-2,TRBV13,CASSSQGGRNTGELFF,TGTGCCAGCAGCTCACAGGGAGGACGGAACACCGGGGAGCTGTTTTTT
few,NA,TRBJ2-3,TRBV7-2,CASSLGWTARTDTQYF,TGTGCCAGCAGCTTAGGTTGGACAGCACGCACAGATACGCAGTATTTT
NA,NA,TRBJ2-7,TRBV10-3,CAISESSVVGHEQYF,TGTGCCATCAGTGAGTCGAGCGTCGTGGGGCACGAGCAGTACTTC
many,TRBD1,TRBJ2-7,TRBV4-3,CASSQLQGADEQYF,TGCGCCAGCAGCCAATTACAGGGGGCTGACGAGCAGTACTTC
NA,NA,TRBJ2-1,TRBV6-6,CASSLAGRAYNEQFF,TGTGCCAGCAGTTTGGCGGGCCGGGCCTACAATGAGCAGTTCTTC
many,NA,TRBJ2-7,TRBV28,CASRLGSWRGYEQYF,TGTGCCAGCAGACTGGGGTCATGGAGGGGTTACGAGCAGTACTTC
many,NA,TRBJ2-3,TRBV2,CASRTSSTDTQYF,TGTGCCAGCAGGACCTCTAGCACAGATACGCAGTATTTT
few,TRBD1,TRBJ1-5,TRBV7-8,CASSSGGPQHF,TGTGCCAGCAGCTCAGGGGGGCCCCAGCATTTT
many,NA,TRBJ2-2,TRBV9,CASSVGGAPTGELFF,TGTGCCAGCAGCGTAGGGGGGGCGCCTACCGGGGAGCTGTTTTTT
few,TRBD1,TRBJ2-1,TRBV29-1,CSVEEGTGGNEQFF,TGCAGCGTTGAAGAAGGGACAGGGGGCAATGAGCAGTTCTTC
NA,TRBD2,TRBJ2-3,TRBV10-1,CASSESMRGGTSGNTDTQYF,TGCGCCAGCAGTGAGTCGATGCGTGGCGGGACTAGCGGAAACACAGATACGCAGTATTTT
NA,NA,TRBJ1-1,TRBV6-6,CASRSRTGTEAFF,TGTGCCAGCCGGTCTCGAACAGGGACTGAAGCTTTCTTT
NA,NA,TRBJ2-1,TRBV4-2,CASSQPGYNEQFF,TGTGCCAGCAGCCAACCGGGGTACAATGAGCAGTTCTTC
few,NA,TRBJ2-6,TRBV12-3/TRBV12-4,CASNTRGSGANVLTF,TGTGCCAGCAACACCAGGGGCTCTGGGGCCAACGTCCTGACTTTC
NA,NA,TRBJ2-1,TRBV29-1,CSVSEGDSEQFF,TGCAGCGTTTCGGAGGGGGACAGCGAGCAGTTCTTC
many,NA,TRBJ1-5,TRBV28,CASSVPENQPQHF,TGTGCCAGCAGCGTCCCCGAGAATCAGCCCCAGCATTTT
many,NA,TRBJ1-4,TRBV27,CASSLVGATNEKLFF,TGTGCCAGCAGTTTGGTGGGGGCAACTAATGAAAAACTGTTTTTT
NA,NA,TRBJ2-6,TRBV9,CASSLSVSGANVLTF,TGTGCCAGCAGCCTCTCGGTCTCTGGGGCCAACGTCCTGACTTTC
NA,NA,TRBJ2-1,TRBV3-1,CASSQLGKQFF,TGTGCCAGCAGCCAACTGGGGAAGCAGTTCTTC
few,NA,TRBJ1-6,TRBV4-3,CASSQVESSALHF,TGCGCCAGCAGCCAAGTCGAGTCGTCGGCCCTCCACTTT
many,NA,TRBJ2-7,TRBV27,CASSLRGPAYEQYF,TGTGCCAGCAGTTTACGGGGACCGGCCTACGAGCAGTACTTC
NA,NA,TRBJ2-1,TRBV19,CASSIRDTPYNEQFF,TGTGCCAGTAGTATAAGGGACACCCCCTACAATGAGCAGTTCTTC
NA,TRBD2,TRBJ2-7,TRBV7-2,CASSIGLAGYEQYF,TGTGCCAGCAGCATAGGACTAGCGGGGTACGAGCAGTACTTC
NA,TRBD1,TRBJ2-7,TRBV11-2,CATFSGTGGVQYF,TGTGCCACCTTTTCCGGGACAGGGGGTGTGCAGTACTTC
NA,NA,TRBJ2-6,TRBV4-1,CASSQDHGAGANVQTF,TGCGCCAGCAGCCAAGATCACGGTGCTGGGGCCAACGTCCAGACTTTC
NA,TRBD2,TRBJ2-7,TRBV10-3,CAISESWEGDRYF,TGTGCCATCAGTGAGTCGTGGGAGGGAGATCGGTACTTC
many,TRBD1,TRBJ2-2,TRBV28,CASSLWAGTGETGELFF,TGTGCCAGCAGTTTATGGGCCGGGACAGGGGAAACCGGGGAGCTGTTTTTT
once,NA,TRBJ2-7,TRBV11-2,CASSPPSYELYF,TGTGCCAGCAGCCCCCCCTCCTACGAGCTGTACTTC
NA,NA,TRBJ1-1,TRBV10-3,CAISVDNTEAFF,TGTGCCATCAGTGTGGACAACACTGAAGCTTTCTTT
few,NA,TRBJ2-2,TRBV27,CASGYDANTGELFF,TGTGCCAGTGGGTACGACGCGAACACCGGGGAGCTGTTTTTT
NA,TRBD1,TRBJ2-1,TRBV6-2/TRBV6-3,CASSLTGGFNNEQFF,TGTGCCAGCAGTCTCACAGGGGGCTTCAACAATGAGCAGTTCTTC
NA,TRBD2,TRBJ2-1,TRBV7-6,CASSLGPGGLGNEQFF,TGTGCCAGCAGCTTAGGTCCGGGAGGGCTCGGGAATGAGCAGTTCTTC